One sample yielded the 30 T cell receptor beta chains listed below, sequenced in a study of shared clonotypes between healthy human individuals. Method: immunoSEQ multiplex PCR; TCRdb's copy keeps in-frame clones and lacks some. The sample records 700,000 or so clones, about three quarters being singletons. What was sequenced was memory CD4+ T cells sorted from blood. Noted subset: CD45RA-negative fraction. The receptors were sampled from a woman between 25 and 40 years old in good health.

The gene calls are TRBV5-6 and TRBJ2-7; the D gene is possibly TRBD2 (5 bases). CDR3 length: 14 residues. With 2 bases removed from V and 4 bases from J, the gap between germline ends came to 13 bases. Germline loops: CDR1 SGHDT, CDR2 YYEEEE. The CDR3, as DNA: TGTGCCAGCAGCTTCGAGGGTCCCTCTTACGAGCAGTACTTC. Translation: CASSFEGPSYEQYF.

The rearrangement uses TRBV10-3 and TRBJ2-5, with a possible D match to TRBD1 (6 bases). The CDR3 loop spans 13 amino acids. V was trimmed by 4 bases and J by 6 bases, leaving 12 bases between them. The germline V gene encodes CDR1 ENHRY and CDR2 SYGVKD. DNA of the CDR3: TGTGCCATCAGTGCGGACAGTCCACAGACCCAGTACTTC. Its protein is CAISADSPQTQYF.

In the case of this clone: This sample includes further DNA sequences coding for the same CDR3. The chain carries TRBV7-9 and TRBJ1-2; tentatively, D is TRBD1 (6 bases). This CDR3 has 13 amino acids. Germline V gene sequence: CDR1 SEHNR, CDR2 FQNEAQ (reference sequence). V lost 5 bases to trimming and J lost 2 bases, with 9 bases between them. CDR3 sequence reads: CASSPDRNYGYTF. Here the CDR3 DNA reads TGTGCCAGCAGCCCCGACAGGAACTATGGCTACACCTTC. The full variable domain, with the rest looked up from reference TRBV7-9 and TRBJ1-2, is DTGVSQNPRHKITKRGQNVTFRCDPISEHNRLYWYRQTLGQGPEFLTYFQNEAQLEKSRLLSDRFSAERPKGSFSTLEIQRTEQGDSAMYLCASSPDRNYGYTFGSGTRLTVV.

In its sample, this clone was seen once. The chain combines TRBV18 with TRBJ2-6, with a possible D match to TRBD1 (7 bases). Trimming left V 3 bases short and J 0 bases short, with 12 bases between. The CDR3 spans 17 residues. The V gene's germline CDR1 is KGHSH and CDR2 LQKENI. For the CDR3, the DNA is TGTGCCAGCTCACCGGCGGGACAGAGCTCTGGGGCCAACGTCCTGACTTTC. Encoded protein: CASSPAGQSSGANVLTF. Variable domain in full (rest from reference TRBV18 and TRBJ2-6): NAGVMQNPRHLVRRRGQEARLRCSPMKGHSHVYWYRQLPEEGLKFMVYLQKENIIDESGMPKERFSAEFPKEGPSILRIQQVVRGDSAAYFCASSPAGQSSGANVLTFGAGSRLTVL.

The chain joins TRBV6-5 to TRBJ2-1; D perhaps matches TRBD2 (5 bases). The CDR3 has 15 amino acids. The V gene's germline CDR1 is MNHEY and CDR2 SVGAGI. Deletions cut 2 bases from V and 10 bases from J, with 18 bases between. The CDR3, as DNA: TGTGCCAGCAGTTACGGCGACTACTCGTTGTCAGAGCAGTTCTTC. Encoded protein: CASSYGDYSLSEQFF.

The chain is built from TRBV27 and TRBJ2-1, with 7 positions matching TRBD1. J lost 0 bases, V lost 4 bases, and 9 bases had no gene match. Germline assignment: CDR1 MNHEY and CDR2 SMNVEV (reference sequence). This CDR3 is built from 17 residues. CDR3 coding DNA: TGTGCCAGCAGTTCCGGGACAGCAAAACTCTCCTACAATGAGCAGTTCTTC. It encodes CASSSGTAKLSYNEQFF.

To note about this clone: A much larger clone lies a single base off, so this may be a read error. This chain uses TRBV5-4 with TRBJ1-1; 7 positions match TRBD1. Unmatched junction bases numbered 2, after V lost 3 bases and J lost 0 bases. The germline CDR1 and CDR2 sequences are SGHNT and YYREEE (reference sequence). The CDR3 length is 14 residues. DNA for the CDR3: TGTGCCAGCAGCTCGGGACAGATGAACACTGAAGCTTTCTTT. Its protein product is CASSSGQMNTEAFF. Combining the CDR3 with reference TRBV5-4 and TRBJ1-1 gives the whole variable domain ETGVTQSPTHLIKTRGQQVTLRCSSQSGHNTVSWYQQALGQGPQFIFQYYREEENGRGNFPPRFSGLQFPNYSSELNVNALELDDSALYLCASSSGQMNTEAFFGQGTRLTVV.

The chain couples TRBV10-1 to TRBJ1-1, with 9 bases matching TRBD1. Germline values: CDR1 WNHNN, CDR2 SYGVQD (reference sequence). CDR3 size: 19 residues. The V segment lost 8 bases and the J segment 0 bases; nucleotides outside the gene matches: 19. DNA for the CDR3: TGCGCCAGCTTGCAAGTCGATGGGACAGGGAGGGAGGTGAACACTGAAGCTTTCTTT. It translates to CASLQVDGTGREVNTEAFF.

The chain recombines TRBV7-9 with TRBJ2-5; D remains unclear. The length of the CDR3 is 14 residues. V was shortened by 8 bases and J by 3 bases, with 16 bases between the two germline ends. Germline-derived CDR1 and CDR2 are SEHNR and FQNEAQ (reference sequence). CDR3 nucleotide sequence: TGTGCCAGCGGGCCCCAGAACCTAAAAGAGACCCAGTACTTC. It encodes CASGPQNLKETQYF.

The chain couples TRBV28 to TRBJ2-7, with 10 bases that match TRBD2. Germline CDR1 MDHEN, CDR2 SYDVKM. The CDR3 has 15 residues. The junction had 8 bases not matched to a gene; V was cut back by 5 bases and J by 4 bases. The CDR3 region has the DNA TGTGCCAGCAGTGTCACGACTAGCGGGCGGTACGAGCAGTACTTC. Amino acid sequence: CASSVTTSGRYEQYF.

This chain links TRBV27 with TRBJ2-5, with D perhaps TRBD2 (5 bases). Germline V gives CDR1 MNHEY, CDR2 SMNVEV (reference sequence). The V and J ends lost 3 bases and 5 bases respectively, with 7 bases between them. This CDR3 comprises 12 residues. The CDR3 spells CASSFRGETQYF. DNA for the CDR3: TGTGCCAGCAGTTTCCGAGGGGAGACCCAGTACTTC.

The chain employs TRBV5-1 and TRBJ2-5, with 15 bases that match TRBD2. The CDR3 length is 16 residues. Germline CDR1 and CDR2: SGHRS and YFSETQ. Losses at the gene ends were 4 bases for V and 4 bases for J; bases not matched to a gene: 5. CDR3 loop: CASSNGLAGGRETQYF. The CDR3 bases are TGCGCCAGCAGCAACGGACTAGCGGGAGGGAGAGAGACCCAGTACTTC.

The chain uses TRBV5-1 and TRBJ1-1; 8 bases fit TRBD1. J gave up 3 bases and V 5 bases, and 6 bases lay outside the gene matches. Per the germline V gene, CDR1 is SGHRS and CDR2 is YFSETQ. This CDR3 is built from 14 residues. The CDR3 is CASRPDRGDTEAFF. CDR3 coding DNA: TGCGCCAGCAGACCAGACAGGGGCGACACTGAAGCTTTCTTT.

The table lists this clone with a few counts. The V and J genes are TRBV18 and TRBJ1-1; 7 nucleotides line up with TRBD1. Germline V lookup: CDR1 KGHSH, CDR2 LQKENI. V was clipped by 4 bases and J by 8 bases; unmatched bases: 4. There are 12 residues in the CDR3. The CDR3 loop is CASSLGTAEAFF. The CDR3 DNA reads TGTGCCAGCTCACTCGGGACAGCCGAAGCTTTCTTT.

For this clone: The sample carries other DNA sequences with the same CDR3. The chain recombines TRBV19 with TRBJ1-5, with 7 bases fitting TRBD1. Germline CDR1 reads LNHDA; CDR2 reads SQIVND (reference sequence). CDR3 size: 15 residues. Trimming cost V 1 base and J 6 bases; bases outside gene matches: 6. This chain's CDR3 is CASSIGYRGGQPQHF. The CDR3 DNA reads as TGTGCCAGTAGTATAGGCTACAGGGGTGGTCAGCCCCAGCATTTT.

This chain connects TRBV11-2 to TRBJ1-6, with a tentative D call TRBD1 (6 bases). V was pared by 2 bases and J by 12 bases, with 14 bases between. In germline, CDR1 is SGHAT, CDR2 FQNNGV. The CDR3 extends over 14 amino acids. The CDR3 bases are TGTGCCAGCAGCTTACAAGGGGGGGAGGGACCCCTCCACTTT. It encodes CASSLQGGEGPLHF.

The CDR3 DNA sequence: TGTGCCAGCAGCTTCACCCTAGGACTAGCGGGAGTTAATGAGCAGTTCTTC. Translating gives CASSFTLGLAGVNEQFF. The chain links TRBV7-7 to TRBJ2-1, with 13 positions matching TRBD2. Germline V gene data show CDR1 as SSHAT and CDR2 as FNYEAQ (reference sequence). This CDR3 contains 17 residues. V shed 3 bases and J 7 bases; nucleotides not matched to a gene: 9.

This clone occurred once. The chain employs TRBV19 and TRBJ1-1; D may be TRBD1 (5 bases). CDR3 length: 15 residues. The germline CDR1 and CDR2 sequences are LNHDA and SQIVND (reference sequence). Trimming cost V 1 base and J 0 bases, with 9 bases left between them. Here the CDR3 reads CASSIGGALNTEAFF. CDR3 in DNA: TGTGCCAGTAGTATAGGAGGGGCCTTGAACACTGAAGCTTTCTTT.

The rearrangement uses TRBV19 and TRBJ2-4; TRBD1 matches at 7 bases. The CDR3 contains 15 residues. Germline V gene lookup returns CDR1 LNHDA and CDR2 SQIVND (reference sequence). With V trimmed by 6 bases and J by 6 bases, 11 bases remained unmatched. The CDR3 DNA is TGTGCCAGTAGCAACCCGACAGGGTCAGGAAACATTCAGTACTTC. This encodes CASSNPTGSGNIQYF.

Notes on this clone: A clone one base away is much larger, so this may be a read error. This specimen includes other DNA sequences encoding the same CDR3. The chain couples TRBV6-4 to TRBJ1-5; weak D call: TRBD1 (5 bases). Trimming removed 3 bases at V and 4 bases at J, with 7 bases between. This CDR3 is built from 13 residues. In germline, CDR1 is MRHNA, CDR2 SNTAGT. The CDR3 protein is CASSEEGNQPQHF. The CDR3 DNA reads as TGTGCCAGCAGTGAGGAGGGGAATCAGCCCCAGCATTTT.

The chain has TRBV6-6 and TRBJ2-1; 14 bases align to TRBD2. This CDR3 region has 14 residues. V lost 6 bases and J lost 9; bases outside the gene matches: 4. Per the germline V gene, CDR1 is MNHNY and CDR2 is SVGAGI (reference sequence). In DNA form, the CDR3 reads TGTGCCAGCAGCGGGACTAGCGGGAGTCGTGAGCAGTTCTTC. As protein: CASSGTSGSREQFF.

In its sample, this clone was seen a few times. Other DNA sequences within the sample encode an identical CDR3. This chain connects TRBV2 to TRBJ1-2; 7 nucleotides align to TRBD1. The CDR3 loop spans 14 amino acids. CDR1 SNHLY and CDR2 FYNNEI come from the germline V gene. Trimming removed 6 bases from V and 2 bases from J; junction bases left unmatched: 6. This chain's CDR3 is CASSYRGANYGYTF. The CDR3 nucleotides are TGTGCCAGCAGCTACAGGGGCGCCAACTATGGCTACACCTTC. Drawing the rest from reference TRBV2 and TRBJ1-2, the complete variable domain is EPEVTQTPSHQVTQMGQEVILRCVPISNHLYFYWYRQILGQKVEFLVSFYNNEISEKSEIFDDQFSVERPDGSNFTLKIRSTKLEDSAMYFCASSYRGANYGYTFGSGTRLTVV.

This chain links TRBV2 with TRBJ1-5; D possibly corresponds to TRBD1 (5 bases). The CDR3 spans 15 residues. Between the trimmed V and J ends, which lost 4 bases and 1 base, there was a span of 11 bases. Germline V gene lookup returns CDR1 SNHLY and CDR2 FYNNEI. The CDR3 DNA reads TGTGCCAGCAGTGCAGAGGGGCTGAGCAATCAGCCCCAGCATTTT. Encoded protein: CASSAEGLSNQPQHF.

The chain combines TRBV6-5 with TRBJ2-2, with D hard to call. CDR3 length: 15 residues. CDR1 and CDR2 (germline): MNHEY, SVGAGI. Trimming stripped 5 bases from V and 1 base from J, with 11 bases between. In nucleotides, the CDR3 is TGTGCCAGCAGTCGGCCCGGGCGGAACACCGGGGAGCTGTTTTTT. Protein: CASSRPGRNTGELFF.

As for this clone: This sample also contains other DNA sequences that code for the same CDR3. The gene calls are TRBV18 and TRBJ1-1, with D possibly being TRBD1 (6 bases). Trimming cost V 3 bases and J 3 bases, with 8 bases left between them. Germline V CDR1 and CDR2: KGHSH, LQKENI. The CDR3 is 13 residues long. The CDR3 is CASSPGADTEAFF. The CDR3, as DNA: TGTGCCAGCTCACCGGGGGCAGACACTGAAGCTTTCTTT.

This sequence joins TRBV10-2 and TRBJ1-4; D possibly corresponds to TRBD1 (5 bases). Trimming left V 6 bases short and J 0 bases short, with 8 bases between. Germline loops: CDR1 WSHSY, CDR2 SAAADI. This CDR3 comprises 14 residues. The CDR3, as DNA: TGCGCCAGCAGCACAGGAGCAACTAATGAAAAACTGTTTTTT. Protein: CASSTGATNEKLFF.

This sequence joins TRBV29-1 and TRBJ1-1; 9 bases are a match to TRBD1. There are 16 residues in the CDR3. In germline, CDR1 is SQVTM, CDR2 ANQGSEA. With V trimmed by 2 bases and J by 4 bases, 11 bases remained unmatched. The chain's CDR3 is CSVEPRTGEWSTEAFF. CDR3 sequence (DNA): TGCAGCGTTGAACCCAGGACAGGGGAGTGGTCCACTGAAGCTTTCTTT.

This clone was recorded a few times. V and J are TRBV27 and TRBJ1-2; D might be TRBD1 (6 bases). V lost 6 bases and J lost 5, with 16 bases in between. CDR3 length: 14 amino acids. The germline V gene has CDR1 MNHEY and CDR2 SMNVEV (reference sequence). CDR3 loop: CASSPTETGYGYTF. DNA for the CDR3: TGTGCCAGCAGCCCTACTGAAACAGGGTATGGCTACACCTTC.

This clone was seen ten or more times. The chain is built from TRBV6-1 and TRBJ1-2; D is undetermined. CDR3 length: 13 amino acids. Germline V gene lookup returns CDR1 MNHNS and CDR2 SASEGT. CDR3: CGSQARGINGYTF. DNA for the CDR3: TGTGGCTCTCAAGCGCGGGGTATAAATGGCTACACCTTC.

This clone was observed many times. CDR3 amino acids: CASSYSTISYNEQFF. In DNA form, the CDR3 reads TGTGCCAGCAGTTACTCCACAATCTCCTACAATGAGCAGTTCTTC. This chain connects TRBV6-5 to TRBJ2-1; D is uncertain. CDR3 length: 15 amino acids. The V gene lost 0 bases and the J gene lost 0 bases, with 6 bases spanning the gap. CDR1 is MNHEY and CDR2 is SVGAGI in the germline V gene.